The source of this TCR beta chain is a study of T cell responses to AZD1222 COVID-19 vaccine. Study-wide findings and caveats: The donor group comprised mostly white British people and more females; the analysis possibly underestimated clonal diversity.

Worth noting for this clone: Its antigen is currently unknown.

Recipients boosted at about 4 weeks or about 12 weeks are pooled. The table came from immunoSEQ multiplex PCR; TCRdb's copy has only in-frame clones and leaves some out. The sample has roughly 150,000 clones; about 89% are singletons. The sample in question was peripheral blood, obtained 28 days after the second AZD1222 dose. This sequence originates from an adult who received the AZD1222 COVID-19 vaccine.

The DNA of the CDR3 is TGCGCCAGCAGCGCGGACCCTGCAACTAATGAAAAACTGTTTTTT. Translated: CASSADPATNEKLFF. This rearrangement joins TRBV5-1 to TRBJ1-4; D uncertain. Germline assignment: CDR1 SGHRS and CDR2 YFSETQ. V was clipped by 4 bases and J by 0 bases, with 10 bases between them. The CDR3 has 15 residues.